Sequencing of this TCR beta chain was carried out in a study of T-cell reconstitution after alpha-beta-depleted transplantation in children. The CDR3 sequence is 16 residues long. V shed 1 base and J shed 0 bases, with 10 bases lying between them. Unique molecular identifiers were used in preparing the TCRbeta library. TCRdb reanalysed the PCR reads using MiXCR and keeps one entry per CDR3 protein. The sample shows roughly 670,000 distinct CDR3 sequences, roughly 13% of them seen only once. This clonotype was counted at least ten times. The sample was PBMCs, taken before TCRalphabeta/CD19-depleted stem cell transplant. This TCR came from a girl aged 2 to 10 with congenital amegakaryocytic thrombocytopenia, due to receive a stem cell transplant. This rearrangement joins TRBV12-3 or TRBV12-4 to TRBJ1-3; no firm D call. Here the CDR3 reads CASSLEVSGSGNTIYF. The CDR3 nucleotides are TGTGCCAGCAGTTTAGAAGTCAGCGGCTCTGGAAACACCATATATTTT.